What follows describes a single T cell receptor (beta chain). This clonotype showed up just a few times. This clone's antigen is unknown. Nothing much larger sits one base from this clone, and base qualities are not available. The data belong to a study of blood T cells in healthy people across ages (dated by TCRdb to the mid-2010s). For the wider study: In model experiments, roughly one uniquely barcoded TCR beta cDNA molecule per two T cells was captured by template switching. Donors were grouped into four age groups: young (average roughly 17 years), middle-aged (39), aged (roughly 67) and long-lived (about 89). Two additional independent replicas of 1 million unique cDNA reads from the same blood draw were analyzed for two donors (one aged 18 to 29 and one aged 80 or older). To avoid experimental bias, donors of different ages were distributed randomly across sequencing lanes. To track age-related changes in TCR beta repertoire diversity, the study relied on deep sequencing normalized with unique cDNA molecular identifiers.

Library generation was performed with 5' RACE. For sequencing, an Illumina HiSeq 2500 was employed. A second roughly 6 to 11 cycle PCR used a sample-barcoded 5' primer and a J-beta primer mix. Each TCR beta cDNA molecule received a unique molecular identifier from a template-switch 5' adaptor carrying 12 random nucleotides. Each sample yielded at least 3 million CDR3-containing paired-end reads. All of the RNA was converted into first-strand cDNA using the Mint cDNA synthesis kit, with a TRBC-specific oligonucleotide serving as the primer. Following uracil-DNA glycosylase treatment, all cDNA underwent a first 18-cycle PCR with the universal primers M1SS and BC2_uni_R. The source study handled its data this way. Each sample was normalized by randomly selecting 1 million high-quality reads, each carrying a distinct molecular identifier. Instead of being binned into consensus sequences, reads that shared molecular identifiers were thrown out. MiTCR, run with a Q25 quality threshold and the strictest error-elimination algorithm, handled CDR3 identification, clonotype clustering and error correction. A nonparametric unseen species model using Euler transformation provided a lower-bound estimate of total TCR beta diversity. The public reads were run again by TCRdb, first through fastp at Q25 and then through MiXCR, and only productive beta chains were kept. Rows are combined by CDR3 protein, so each entry shows the most common genes and DNA. TCRdb, rather than the study authors, made the V and J calls. The sample table holds fewer than 700,000 distinct CDR3 sequences, of which about 43% were seen once. The ten largest clones add up to about 32% of the sample.

The donors were some 36 Caucasian individuals from Russia, aged 6 to 90 years, who were systemically healthy. Each donor gave roughly 11 milliliters of peripheral blood, drawn into EDTA-treated Vacutainer tubes. Ficoll-Paque density-gradient centrifugation was used to isolate PBMCs, with at least 6 million obtained per sample. Trizol reagent was used to extract total RNA from PBMCs, with at least 5 micrograms per sample. Naive CD45RAhigh/CD27high T cell percentages were measured by flow cytometry on a PBMC aliquot from every donor. CDR1 and CDR2 were assigned from the germline V gene as SGHVS and FQNEAQ. From its cysteine to its phenylalanine, the CDR3 spans 15 amino acids. CDR3 DNA only is kept here, 45 bases in frame from base 1. V drops 1 base and J drops 0 bases, leaving 9 bases in between. The study at large found these results: As age increased, observed TCR beta diversity per million T cells dropped in a roughly linear way, and a significant reduction was already evident by age about 40. Compared with the aged group, the long-lived group had more naive CD4+ T cells, fewer expanded clones and increased TCR diversity, a pattern suggesting age selection. The CMV infection status of donors was not known, potentially confounding age-related changes in expanded clonotypes. Bulk unsorted PBMC profiling prevented conclusive comparison of naive and antigen-experienced compartments. A strong correlation was found between observed TCR beta diversity and the percentage of naive T cells measured by flow cytometry. Estimates of total diversity based on one million sequenced T cells were considered lower bounds and underestimates.

This receptor was taken from an elderly man in good health. The chain is made from TRBV7-8 and TRBJ1-1; the D segment cannot be called with confidence. The sequenced sample consisted of blood. The nucleotides read TGTGCCAGCAGCTTAGAGGAGGGAGTGAACACTGAAGCTTTCTTT. This is translated as CASSLEEGVNTEAFF. Reference TRBV7-8 and TRBJ1-1 genes cover what lies past the CDR3, so the full variable domain is GAGVSQSPRYKVAKRGQDVALRCDPISGHVSLFWYQQALGQGPEFLTYFQNEAQLDKSGLPSDRFFAERPEGSVSTLKIQRTQQEDSAVYLCASSLEEGVNTEAFFGQGTRLTVV.